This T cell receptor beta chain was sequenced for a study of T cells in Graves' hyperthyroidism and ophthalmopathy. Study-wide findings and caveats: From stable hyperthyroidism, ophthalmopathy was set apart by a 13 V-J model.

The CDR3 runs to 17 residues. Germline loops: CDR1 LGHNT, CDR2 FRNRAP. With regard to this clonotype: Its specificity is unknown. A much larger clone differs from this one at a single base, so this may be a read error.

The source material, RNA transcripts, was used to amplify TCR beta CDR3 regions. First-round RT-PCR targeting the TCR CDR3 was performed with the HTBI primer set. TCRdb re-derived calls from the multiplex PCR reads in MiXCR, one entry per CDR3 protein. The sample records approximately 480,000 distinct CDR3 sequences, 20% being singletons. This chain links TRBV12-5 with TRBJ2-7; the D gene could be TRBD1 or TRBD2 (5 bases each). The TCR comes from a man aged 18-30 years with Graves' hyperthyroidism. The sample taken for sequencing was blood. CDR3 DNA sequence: TGTGCTAGTGGTTTGGGACCCCGGGGACCCCACCCCTACGAGCTGTACTTC. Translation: CASGLGPRGPHPYELYF.